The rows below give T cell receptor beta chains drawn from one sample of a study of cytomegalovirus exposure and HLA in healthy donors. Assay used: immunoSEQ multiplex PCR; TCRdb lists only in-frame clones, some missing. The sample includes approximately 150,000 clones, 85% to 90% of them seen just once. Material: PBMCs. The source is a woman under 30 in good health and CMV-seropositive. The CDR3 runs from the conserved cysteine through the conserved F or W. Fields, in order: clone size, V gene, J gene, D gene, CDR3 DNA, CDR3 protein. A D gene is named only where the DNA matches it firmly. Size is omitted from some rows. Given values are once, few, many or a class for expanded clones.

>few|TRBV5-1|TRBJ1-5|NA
TGCGCCAGCAGCTTGGATCCGAATCAGCCCCAGCATTTT
CASSLDPNQPQHF
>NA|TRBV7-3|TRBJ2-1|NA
TGTGCCAGCAGTTCGGGACCGGAGGGGACCAATGAGCAGTTCTTC
CASSSGPEGTNEQFF
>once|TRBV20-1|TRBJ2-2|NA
TGCAGTGCTATAGGGGAGCTGTTTTTT
CSAIGELFF
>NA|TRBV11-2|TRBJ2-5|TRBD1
TGTGCCAGCAGCTTAGATGGGACAGAAAAAGAGACCCAGTACTTC
CASSLDGTEKETQYF
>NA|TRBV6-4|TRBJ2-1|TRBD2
TGTGCCAGCAGTCCTAGCGGGAGGGACTACAATGAGCAGTTCTTC
CASSPSGRDYNEQFF
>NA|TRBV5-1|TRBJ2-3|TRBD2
TGCGCCAGCAGCTTTTTAACTAGCGGGAAAGCTAGCACAGATACGCAGTATTTT
CASSFLTSGKASTDTQYF
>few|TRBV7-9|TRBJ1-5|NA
TGTGCCAGCAGCTTCGCGGGGGCATTCAATCAGCCCCAGCATTTT
CASSFAGAFNQPQHF
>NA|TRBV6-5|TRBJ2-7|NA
TGTGCCACCTATGCGGGACCACCCCCCTACGAGCAGTACTTC
CATYAGPPPYEQYF
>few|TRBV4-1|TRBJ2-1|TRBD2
TGCGCCAGCAGCCAGGGACTAGCGGGCCCCTGGGACAATGAGCAGTTCTTC
CASSQGLAGPWDNEQFF
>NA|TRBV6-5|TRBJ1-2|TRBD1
TGTGCCAGCAGGGGACAGGCCGCTAACTATGGCTACACCTTC
CASRGQAANYGYTF
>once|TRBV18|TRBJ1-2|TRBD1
TGTGCCAGCTCCCCTAATGGGGGACAGGGCGCCTATGGCTACACCTTC
CASSPNGGQGAYGYTF
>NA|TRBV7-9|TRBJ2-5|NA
TGTGCCAGCAGCCCCACTTTGAGCGAGCAAGAGACCCAGTACTTC
CASSPTLSEQETQYF
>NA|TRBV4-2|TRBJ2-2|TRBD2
TGTGCCAGCAGCCAAGATCCGGCCTTAGCGGGAGCGAACACCGGGGAGCTGTTTTTT
CASSQDPALAGANTGELFF